The 32 T cell receptor beta chains listed next were all sequenced from one sample in a study of T cells in Graves' hyperthyroidism and ophthalmopathy. Authors of the study amplified TCR beta CDR3 regions from RNA transcripts. With the HTBI primer set, the TCR CDR3 went through a first round of RT-PCR. TCRdb fed the multiplex PCR reads into MiXCR, producing one record per CDR3 protein. The data show around 350,000 distinct CDR3 sequences, roughly 15% seen once. Sequencing input: blood. The receptor source for this set is a woman aged 25-40 years with Graves' ophthalmopathy.

This clonotype was recorded many times. This chain connects TRBV20-1 to TRBJ2-1, with TRBD2 matching over 8 bases. The CDR3 totals 17 residues. CDR1 DFQATT and CDR2 SNEGSKA come from the germline V gene (reference sequence). Trimming removed 1 base from V and 0 bases from J; junction bases left unmatched: 8. CDR3 coding DNA: TGCAGTGCTAGAGGTTTAGCGGGGTTGAGCTCCTACAATGAGCAGTTCTTC. Translating it yields CSARGLAGLSSYNEQFF.

With regard to this clonotype: Given a much more abundant clone one base away, this may be a read error. This chain connects TRBV2 to TRBJ2-5; D may be TRBD1 (6 bases). CDR3 size: 13 residues. CDR1 and CDR2 (germline): SNHLY, FYNNEI. For the CDR3, the DNA is TGTGCCAGCAGGACTCCAGGGGAAGAGACCCAGTGCTTC. This sequence encodes CASRTPGEETQCF.

This clonotype was recorded many times. This rearrangement joins TRBV11-3 to TRBJ2-5; 10 bases fit TRBD2. This CDR3 spans 15 amino acids. Germline V gene data show CDR1 as SGHNT and CDR2 as YENEEA. J was trimmed by 1 base and V by 5 bases; bases with no gene match: 4. This CDR3 is CASSQLAGSQETQYF. DNA of the CDR3: TGTGCCAGCAGCCAACTAGCGGGGAGCCAAGAGACCCAGTACTTC.

This clonotype has just one count. The chain has TRBV4-1 and TRBJ2-7; perhaps TRBD1 as D (5 bases). Per the germline V gene, CDR1 is MGHRA and CDR2 is YSYEKL. This CDR3 has 15 amino acids. V dropped 1 base and J dropped 6 bases, with 16 bases sitting between them. The CDR3 here is CASSQAAQGIGEQYF. In DNA form, the CDR3 reads TGCGCCAGCAGCCAAGCGGCTCAGGGAATTGGCGAGCAGTACTTC.

The rearrangement uses TRBV4-2 and TRBJ2-5; D uncertain. The V end lost 4 bases, the J end lost 4 bases, and 13 bases lay between the germline ends. Germline V gives CDR1 LGHNA, CDR2 YNFKEQ. This CDR3 has 14 residues. This chain's CDR3 is CASSRSAAGETQYF. CDR3 DNA: TGTGCCAGCAGCCGAAGTGCAGCAGGAGAGACCCAGTACTTC.

The gene calls are TRBV11-2 and TRBJ2-7, with TRBD1 matching 7 bases. The CDR3 length is 16 residues. The trim removed 3 bases at V and 6 bases at J, leaving 14 bases unmatched. The germline gives CDR1 SGHAT, CDR2 FQNNGV. The CDR3 DNA is TGTGCCAGCAGCTTGGTAAGGACAGGAAAGAGGGGCGAGCAGTACTTC. Protein product: CASSLVRTGKRGEQYF.

The V and J genes are TRBV15 and TRBJ2-1; D unclear. V lost 0 bases, J lost 6 bases, and 24 bases lay in between. In germline, CDR1 is LNHNV, CDR2 YYDKDF (reference sequence). This CDR3 spans 19 amino acids. The CDR3 coding sequence is TGTGCCACCAGCAGAGAATTTAGCTGGACCACCTACGAAGGCAATGAGCAGTTCTTC. Amino acids: CATSREFSWTTYEGNEQFF.

This clonotype occurred many times. This chain links TRBV20-1 with TRBJ1-5; the D is unclear. From germline, CDR1 is DFQATT and CDR2 SNEGSKA (reference sequence). The CDR3 consists of 15 residues. Trimming pared 5 bases from V and 11 bases from J, leaving 25 bases between. Here the CDR3 reads CSAGGWGVGLGTQHF. The CDR3 DNA is TGCAGTGCTGGCGGGTGGGGAGTTGGTCTTGGGACCCAGCATTTT.

This clonotype turned up a few times. The chain couples TRBV12-3 or TRBV12-4 to TRBJ2-3; 9 bases map to TRBD2. The CDR3 is 16 amino acids. V shed 2 bases and J 2 bases; nucleotides not matched to a gene: 5. The CDR3 DNA follows: TGTGCCAGCAGTTTATTTGCGGGGGGGCCCACAGATACGCAGTATTTT. This codes for CASSLFAGGPTDTQYF.

This clonotype was observed at least ten times. This chain connects TRBV5-1 to TRBJ1-1; D gene uncertain. Germline lookup yields CDR1 SGHRS and CDR2 YFSETQ. V lost 4 bases to trimming and J lost 0 bases, with 34 bases between them. The CDR3 runs to 22 residues. The CDR3 loop is CASSPYSFRALLSPSMNTEAFF. CDR3 nucleotides: TGCGCCAGCAGCCCGTATTCTTTCCGGGCCCTATTATCCCCCTCTATGAACACTGAAGCTTTCTTT.

This clonotype has a count of ten or more. The chain links TRBV3-1 to TRBJ1-1; the D gene is possibly TRBD1 (6 bases). Trimming shortened V by 8 bases and J by 3 bases, and 13 bases separated the two germline ends. CDR3 length equals 13 residues. Germline V gene sequence: CDR1 LGHDT, CDR2 YNNKEL (reference sequence). Here the CDR3 DNA reads TGTGCCAGCTCCCAGGGGTGGTACACTGAAGCTTTCTTT. Encoded protein: CASSQGWYTEAFF.

The chain combines TRBV7-9 with TRBJ2-5; D is unresolved. Per the germline V gene, CDR1 is SEHNR and CDR2 is FQNEAQ (reference sequence). Trimming took 3 bases from V and 2 from J, leaving 13 bases between them. This CDR3 is built from 15 residues. CDR3 loop: CASSFGATSQETQYF. The CDR3 bases are TGTGCCAGCAGCTTCGGCGCTACTTCACAAGAGACCCAGTACTTC.

This clonotype showed up many times. This chain uses TRBV7-3 with TRBJ1-1; maybe TRBD1 (5 bases). This CDR3 comprises 14 residues. Germline lookup yields CDR1 SGHTA and CDR2 FQGTGA. Trimming stripped 3 bases from V and 1 base from J, with 9 bases between. The chain's CDR3 is CASSLGGENTEAFF. The CDR3 coding sequence is TGTGCCAGCAGCTTGGGGGGGGAGAACACTGAAGCTTTCTTT.

This clonotype was observed at least ten times. The CDR3 region has the DNA TGCGCCAGCGCGGGAGGGCTGTCTGGAAACACCATATATTTT. Its protein product is CASAGGLSGNTIYF. The genes are TRBV5-1 and TRBJ1-3; D is unresolved. The CDR3 is 14 amino acids. Trimming removed 7 bases at V and 1 base at J, with 12 bases between. CDR1 and CDR2 from the germline V gene are SGHRS and YFSETQ.

J is TRBJ2-3 and V is TRBV20-1; TRBD1 matches 7 bases. Germline V gene lookup returns CDR1 DFQATT and CDR2 SNEGSKA (reference sequence). With V trimmed by 4 bases and J by 3 bases, 13 bases remained unmatched. This CDR3 has 16 residues. The CDR3 DNA sequence: TGCAGTGCTACGACGGTCGGCGGCAGGGGGACAGATACGCAGTATTTT. Protein: CSATTVGGRGTDTQYF.

The sample holds many counts of this clonotype. V usage is TRBV6-1 and J usage is TRBJ1-6; 9 bases fit TRBD1. From germline, CDR1 is MNHNS and CDR2 SASEGT. Trimming removed 2 bases from V and 9 bases from J; junction bases left unmatched: 2. This CDR3 spans 14 amino acids. CDR3 nucleotides: TGTGCCAGCAGTGAAATGGACAGGGGTTCACCCCTCCACTTT. Protein sequence: CASSEMDRGSPLHF.

This clonotype showed up many times. The chain carries TRBV12-3 or TRBV12-4 and TRBJ1-5, with 8 bases matching TRBD1. J lost 3 bases, V lost 3 bases, and 1 base had no gene match. This CDR3 spans 14 amino acids. The CDR3 DNA reads TGTGCCAGCAGTTTGACAGGGGTCAATCAGCCCCAGCATTTT. Encoded protein: CASSLTGVNQPQHF.

This clonotype was observed at least ten times. V and J are TRBV7-2 and TRBJ2-3; weak D call: TRBD2 (5 bases). This CDR3 has 17 residues. V shed 3 bases and J shed 0 bases, with 16 bases lying between them. Germline assignment: CDR1 SGHTA and CDR2 FQGNSA. CDR3 nucleotides: TGTGCCAGCAGCTTGTACTCCTCCGGGGATAGCACAGATACGCAGTATTTT. Translated: CASSLYSSGDSTDTQYF.

This clonotype occurred many times. The chain recombines TRBV20-1 with TRBJ2-1; 11 bases agree with TRBD1. Trimming took 1 base from V and 0 from J; bases not matched to a gene: 17. CDR1 is DFQATT and CDR2 is SNEGSKA in the germline V gene (reference sequence). The CDR3 totals 21 residues. CDR3 sequence (DNA): TGCAGTGCTAGAGTCGTAAGTCGGACAGGGGGCGAGTGGAGCTCCTACAATGAGCAGTTCTTC. Amino acids: CSARVVSRTGGEWSSYNEQFF.

This clonotype was counted many times. This rearrangement joins TRBV6-1 to TRBJ2-2; D remains ambiguous. The CDR3 consists of 15 residues. Germline loops: CDR1 MNHNS, CDR2 SASEGT. Between the trimmed V and J ends, which lost 5 bases and 0 bases, there was a span of 10 bases. The CDR3 loop reads CASSPNSANTGELFF. The CDR3 nucleotides are TGTGCCAGCAGTCCTAACAGCGCGAACACCGGGGAGCTGTTTTTT.

This clonotype was seen repeatedly, ten times or more. The V call is TRBV6-1, the J call TRBJ2-5, with D perhaps matching TRBD1 (5 bases). CDR1 is MNHNS, CDR2 SASEGT, per germline. The ends were cut back, 6 bases at V and 8 bases at J, with 16 bases in the middle. The length of the CDR3 is 13 residues. The CDR3 DNA is TGTGCCAGCAGCCCTGGGGTTGGGGCTACCCAGTACTTC. As protein: CASSPGVGATQYF.

A note on this clonotype: A junction boundary mismatches the germline segment, possibly from a read error. The rearrangement uses TRBV3-1 and TRBJ2-7; 7 positions agree with TRBD1. Germline CDR1 reads LGHDT; CDR2 reads YNNKEL (reference sequence). CDR3 size: 19 residues. The CDR3 region is CASSQDSLSWDRISYGQYF. As DNA, the CDR3 is TGCGCCAGCAGCCAAGACAGTCTTTCATGGGACAGAATAAGTTACGGGCAGTACTTC.

This clonotype was counted at least ten times. The CDR3 DNA reads TGCGCCAGCAGCTTGCCCAGGTTAGGCGGCGACAGGGGCTACGAGCAGTACTTC. This sequence encodes CASSLPRLGGDRGYEQYF. V gene TRBV5-1 combines with J gene TRBJ2-7; TRBD1 matches at 8 bases. CDR3 length: 18 residues. Germline CDR1 SGHRS, CDR2 YFSETQ. V gave up 1 base and J gave up 3 bases; unmatched junction bases: 15.

This clonotype was picked up a small number of times. Here the CDR3 DNA reads TGTGCCAGCAGCCCTACTACAATTGAGCAGTTCTTC. Translation: CASSPTTIEQFF. The rearrangement uses TRBV12-3 or TRBV12-4 and TRBJ2-1; D is unclear. The germline V and J ends were trimmed by 6 bases and 9 bases, with 12 bases remaining between them. CDR3 length: 12 residues.

The genes are TRBV7-2 and TRBJ2-1; 9 nucleotides match TRBD2. The ends lost 1 base at V and 6 bases at J; junction bases unmatched: 7. Germline CDR1 and CDR2: SGHTA and FQGNSA. The CDR3 totals 16 residues. CDR3 sequence: CASSLVLAGPRNEQFF. CDR3 sequence (DNA): TGTGCCAGCAGCTTAGTTCTAGCGGGGCCTCGCAATGAGCAGTTCTTC. Complete variable domain (other parts from reference TRBV7-2 and TRBJ2-1): GAGVSQSPSNKVTEKGKDVELRCDPISGHTALYWYRQSLGQGLEFLIYFQGNSAPDKSGLPSDRFSAERTGGSVSTLTIQRTQQEDSAVYLCASSLVLAGPRNEQFFGPGTRLTVL.

This clonotype came up a few times. J is TRBJ2-3 and V is TRBV19, with a possible D match to TRBD2 (5 bases). In germline, CDR1 is LNHDA, CDR2 SQIVND (reference sequence). This CDR3 spans 14 amino acids. The V end lost 3 bases, the J end lost 2 bases, and 9 bases lay between the germline ends. For the CDR3, the DNA is TGTGCCAGTAGTATGGAGGCAATCACAGATACGCAGTATTTT. It translates to CASSMEAITDTQYF.

At least ten counts were recorded for this clonotype. This chain uses TRBV3-1 with TRBJ2-2, with no clear D. The CDR3 totals 15 residues. V dropped 1 base and J dropped 4 bases, with 10 bases sitting between them. Germline CDR1 and CDR2: LGHDT and YNNKEL (reference sequence). The CDR3 loop is CASSQVSRLTGELFF. CDR3 nucleotides: TGTGCCAGCAGCCAAGTTTCCCGACTCACCGGGGAGCTGTTTTTT.

In its sample, this clonotype was seen many times. This sequence joins TRBV20-1 and TRBJ2-3; maybe TRBD2 (6 bases). CDR3 length: 15 amino acids. The germline CDR1 and CDR2 sequences are DFQATT and SNEGSKA (reference sequence). The ends were cut back, 2 bases at V and 1 base at J, with 13 bases in the middle. CDR3: CSARSYGGGTDTQYF. The CDR3 DNA reads TGCAGTGCTAGATCGTACGGGGGAGGCACAGATACGCAGTATTTT.

This clonotype has ten or more counts. The chain has TRBV7-2 and TRBJ2-2; no clear D gene. Germline loops: CDR1 SGHTA, CDR2 FQGNSA. The V end lost 5 bases, the J end lost 4 bases, and 8 bases lay between the germline ends. The CDR3 length is 13 residues. The CDR3 DNA follows: TGTGCCAGCAGCGCCCAGAGCACCGGGGAGCTGTTTTTT. Translation: CASSAQSTGELFF.

This clonotype was seen more than once but under ten times. This sequence joins TRBV12-5 and TRBJ2-7; D gene uncertain. The CDR3 is 14 amino acids. V was pared by 3 bases and J by 3 bases, with 12 bases between. CDR1 and CDR2 from the germline V gene are LGHNT and FRNRAP. CDR3 sequence reads: CASGFRGPSYEQYF. The CDR3, as DNA: TGTGCTAGTGGTTTCCGAGGACCTAGCTACGAGCAGTACTTC.

This clonotype was detected only a few times. The chain recombines TRBV6-1 with TRBJ1-3; no firm D call. CDR3 length: 14 amino acids. V lost 2 bases to trimming and J lost 8 bases, with 13 bases between them. Germline-derived CDR1 and CDR2 are MNHNS and SASEGT. CDR3 protein: CASSETVLRDTIYF. The CDR3 region has the DNA TGTGCCAGCAGTGAAACAGTCCTAAGGGACACCATATATTTT.

This clonotype was counted a few times. The chain employs TRBV27 and TRBJ2-7, with 9 bases matching TRBD1. From germline, CDR1 is MNHEY and CDR2 SMNVEV (reference sequence). V lost 8 bases to trimming and J lost 2 bases; unmatched junction nucleotides: 4. CDR3 length: 13 amino acids. The CDR3 loop is CASHRTGAYEQYF. As DNA, the CDR3 is TGTGCCAGCCACCGGACAGGGGCCTACGAGCAGTACTTC.